The clone carrying this T cell receptor beta chain was seen at least ten times. This CDR3 contains 14 residues. Germline lookup yields CDR1 SGDLS and CDR2 YYNGEE. V dropped 0 bases and J dropped 1 base, with 4 bases sitting between them. The source of the sample is a study of T cells in Graves' hyperthyroidism and ophthalmopathy. Template material for amplifying TCR beta CDR3 regions consisted of RNA transcripts. First-round RT-PCR with HTBI primers amplified the TCR CDR3 region. A single record per CDR3 protein comes from TCRdb applying MiXCR to the multiplex PCR reads. In the table there are about 98,000 distinct CDR3 sequences, around 40% of which are singletons.

The chain combines TRBV9 with TRBJ1-4; D remains unclear. The specimen sequenced was peripheral blood or thyroid tissue (not recorded which). This clonotype originated in a woman aged 25 to 39 with Graves' hyperthyroidism. The CDR3 coding sequence is TGTGCCAGCAGCGTAGACCAAACTAATGAAAAACTGTTTTTT. Translation: CASSVDQTNEKLFF.